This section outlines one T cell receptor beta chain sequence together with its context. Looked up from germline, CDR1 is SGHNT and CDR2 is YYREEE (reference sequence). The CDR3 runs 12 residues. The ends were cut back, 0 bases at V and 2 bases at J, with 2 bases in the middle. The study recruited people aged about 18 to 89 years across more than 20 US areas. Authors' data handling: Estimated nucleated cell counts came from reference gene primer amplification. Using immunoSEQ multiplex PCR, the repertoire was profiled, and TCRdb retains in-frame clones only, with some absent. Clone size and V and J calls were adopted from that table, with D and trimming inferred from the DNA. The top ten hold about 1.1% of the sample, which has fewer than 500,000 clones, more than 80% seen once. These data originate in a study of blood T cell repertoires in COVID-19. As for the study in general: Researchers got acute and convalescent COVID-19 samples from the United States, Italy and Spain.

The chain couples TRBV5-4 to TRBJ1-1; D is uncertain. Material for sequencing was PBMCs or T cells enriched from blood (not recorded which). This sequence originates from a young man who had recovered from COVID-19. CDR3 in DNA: TGTGCCAGCAGCTTGGTAAACACTGAAGCTTTCTTT. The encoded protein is CASSLVNTEAFF.